This TCR beta chain was retrieved from a study of CD8 T cells in ankylosing spondylitis (dated by TCRdb to 2017 to 2019). With respect to the entire study: The study profiled T cell receptor beta repertoires in healthy donors and ankylosing spondylitis patients to find disease-linked TCR variants. The whole study cohort included 85 to 120 healthy donors and under 30 ankylosing spondylitis patients. Peripheral blood samples were taken, and synovial fluid was additionally collected from ankylosing spondylitis patients.

Synovial fluid samples were paired with blood samples taken from the same ankylosing spondylitis patients. Here is what the overall study found, with its caveats: Blood from ankylosing spondylitis patients appeared to be characterized by a TCR beta motif made up of several highly homologous amino acid variants. In peripheral blood, the disease-linked clones were found at relatively low frequencies and had a CD8+ phenotype. Some motif variants had previously been reported in the synovial fluid and blood of reactive arthritis patients, which suggests shared mechanisms of disease initiation. According to the report, matched synovial fluid samples from ankylosing spondylitis patients were significantly enriched for the disease-linked clones.

The CDR3 has 12 amino acids, counting the end cysteine and phenylalanine. The sequence is cut down to CDR3 DNA, 36 bases in frame from base 1. The sequencer was an Illumina HiSeq 2500. Quantitative 5'-RACE with molecular barcodes was the method used to prepare the TCR beta libraries. Under the source paper's analysis protocol: A new computational method based on a probabilistic model of VDJ rearrangement was used to identify disease-linked TCR variants. TCRdb reworked the public reads: Q25 trimming with fastp, MiXCR clone assembly, productive beta chains retained. Each record represents a unique CDR3 protein, reported with the most common genes and DNA among its rows. These V and J calls derive from TCRdb rather than the authors' analysis. In this sample the table shows 130,000 to 150,000 distinct CDR3 sequences, roughly 8.4% of which occur a single time. The ten largest clones represent approximately 6.8% of the sample.

This clonotype was found many times. The clone's antigen remains unknown. Germline and junction disagree at one end, which may indicate a read error. The sequenced sample was synovial fluid, either unsorted or a sorted T cell fraction (not recorded which). In this chain, TRBV12-3 or TRBV12-4 is recombined with TRBJ1-6, with the D segment identity uncertain. This TCR came from a male donor with ankylosing spondylitis. The nucleotide sequence is TGTGCCATCATCCTCTATGATTCACCCCTCCACTTT. Its product reads: CAIILYDSPLHF.